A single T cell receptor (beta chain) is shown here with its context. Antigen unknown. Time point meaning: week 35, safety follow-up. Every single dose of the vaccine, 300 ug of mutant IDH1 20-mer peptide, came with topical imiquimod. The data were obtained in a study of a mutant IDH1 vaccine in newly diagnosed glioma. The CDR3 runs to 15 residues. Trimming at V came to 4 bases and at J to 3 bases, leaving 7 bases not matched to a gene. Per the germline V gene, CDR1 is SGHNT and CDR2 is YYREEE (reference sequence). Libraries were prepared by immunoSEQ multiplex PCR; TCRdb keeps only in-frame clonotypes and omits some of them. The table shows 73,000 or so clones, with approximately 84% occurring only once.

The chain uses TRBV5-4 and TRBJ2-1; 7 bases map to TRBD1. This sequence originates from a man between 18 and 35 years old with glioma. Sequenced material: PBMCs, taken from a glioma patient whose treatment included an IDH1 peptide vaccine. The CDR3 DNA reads TGTGCCAGCAGCGTGGACAGGCGTGACTACAATGAGCAGTTCTTC. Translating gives CASSVDRRDYNEQFF. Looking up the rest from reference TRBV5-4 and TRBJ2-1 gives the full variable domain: ETGVTQSPTHLIKTRGQQVTLRCSSQSGHNTVSWYQQALGQGPQFIFQYYREEENGRGNFPPRFSGLQFPNYSSELNVNALELDDSALYLCASSVDRRDYNEQFFGPGTRLTVL.